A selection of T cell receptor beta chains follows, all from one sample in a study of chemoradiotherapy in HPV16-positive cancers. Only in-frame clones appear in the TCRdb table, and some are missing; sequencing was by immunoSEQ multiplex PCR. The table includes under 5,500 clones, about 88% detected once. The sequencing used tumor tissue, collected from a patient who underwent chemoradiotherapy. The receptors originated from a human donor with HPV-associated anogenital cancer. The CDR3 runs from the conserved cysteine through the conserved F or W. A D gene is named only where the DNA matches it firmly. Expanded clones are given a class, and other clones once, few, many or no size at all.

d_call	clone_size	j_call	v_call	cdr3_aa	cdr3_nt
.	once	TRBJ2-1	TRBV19	CASTARGANEQFF	TGTGCCAGTACAGCCCGGGGGGCCAATGAGCAGTTCTTC
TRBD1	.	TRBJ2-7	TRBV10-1	CASSDPGGENEQYF	TGCGCCAGCAGTGACCCAGGGGGCGAGAACGAGCAGTACTTC
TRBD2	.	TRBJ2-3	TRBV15	CATSRDRGGPTDTQYF	TGTGCCACCAGCAGGGATCGCGGGGGTCCCACAGATACGCAGTATTTT
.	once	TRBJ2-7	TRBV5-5	CASSLEDRRGYEQYF	TGTGCCAGCAGCTTAGAGGACCGGCGGGGCTACGAGCAGTACTTC
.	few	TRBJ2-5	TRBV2	CASSVQGTQYF	TGTGCCAGCAGTGTTCAGGGGACCCAGTACTTC
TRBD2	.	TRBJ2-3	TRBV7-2	CASSSSGTSVGGRTDTQYF	TGTGCCAGCAGCTCCTCCGGGACTAGCGTTGGGGGGCGCACAGATACGCAGTATTTT
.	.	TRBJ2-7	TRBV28	CASAGFTTSYEQYF	TGTGCCAGCGCGGGATTTACCACTTCTTACGAGCAGTACTTC
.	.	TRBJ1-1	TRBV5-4	CASSERGTEAFF	TGTGCCAGCAGCGAAAGGGGTACTGAAGCTTTCTTT
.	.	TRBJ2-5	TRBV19	CASSPGLLRETQYF	TGTGCCAGTAGTCCCGGACTGCTTCGAGAGACCCAGTACTTC
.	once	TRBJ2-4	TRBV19	CATSVDPAKNIQYF	TGTGCCACCTCGGTAGACCCTGCCAAAAACATTCAGTACTTC
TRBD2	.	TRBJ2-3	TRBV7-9	CASSPQAGRDTQYF	TGTGCCAGCAGCCCCCAAGCGGGGCGAGATACGCAGTATTTT
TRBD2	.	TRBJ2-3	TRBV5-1	CASSPGGADTQYF	TGCGCCAGCAGCCCCGGGGGGGCAGATACGCAGTATTTT
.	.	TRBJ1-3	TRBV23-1	CASSQAGVVGNTIYF	TGCGCCAGCAGTCAAGCGGGGGTGGTGGGAAACACCATATATTTT
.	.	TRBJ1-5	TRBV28	CASSLPKGNQPQHF	TGTGCCAGCAGCCTCCCAAAGGGTAATCAGCCCCAGCATTTT
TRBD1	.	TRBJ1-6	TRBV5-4	CASSLMTGVNSPLHF	TGTGCCAGCAGCCTGATGACAGGGGTCAATTCACCCCTCCACTTT
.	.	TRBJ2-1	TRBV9	CASSVFLQGNEQFF	TGTGCCAGCAGCGTATTCCTCCAAGGGAATGAGCAGTTCTTC
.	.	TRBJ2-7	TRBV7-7	CASSLTGFDEQYF	TGTGCCAGCAGCTTGACGGGATTTGACGAGCAGTACTTC
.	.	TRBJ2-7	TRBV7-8	CASSFLSKEYEQYF	TGTGCCAGCAGCTTTTTAAGTAAGGAATACGAGCAGTACTTC
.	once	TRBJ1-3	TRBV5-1	CASSLVGGPGNTIYF	TGCGCCAGCAGCTTGGTTGGGGGCCCTGGAAACACCATATATTTT
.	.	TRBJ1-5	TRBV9	CASSEGGLSNQPQHF	TGTGCCAGCAGCGAAGGCGGGCTTAGCAATCAGCCCCAGCATTTT
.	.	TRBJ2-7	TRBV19	CASSPSPLYEQYF	TGTGCCAGTAGTCCCAGCCCCCTCTACGAGCAGTACTTC
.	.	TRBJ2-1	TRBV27	CASSSSLGSAEQFF	TGTGCCAGCAGTTCATCCCTGGGGAGCGCAGAGCAGTTCTTC
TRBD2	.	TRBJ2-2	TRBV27	CASSLVGAGADTGELFF	TGTGCCAGCAGTTTAGTCGGGGCGGGAGCGGACACCGGGGAGCTGTTTTTT
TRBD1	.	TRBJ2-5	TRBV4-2	CASSQETGAETQYF	TGTGCCAGCAGCCAAGAAACAGGGGCCGAGACCCAGTACTTC
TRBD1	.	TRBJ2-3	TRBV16	CASSQGADRGQDTQYF	TGTGCCAGCAGCCAAGGGGCGGACAGGGGCCAAGATACGCAGTATTTT
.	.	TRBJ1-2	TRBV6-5	CASSYSGQFDGYTF	TGTGCCAGCAGTTACTCAGGGCAGTTTGATGGCTACACCTTC
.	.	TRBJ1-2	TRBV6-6	CASSGEYYGYTF	TGTGCCAGCTCTGGGGAGTACTATGGCTACACCTTC
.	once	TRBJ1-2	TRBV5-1	CASSIDGYGYTF	TGCGCCAGCAGCATTGACGGTTATGGCTACACCTTC
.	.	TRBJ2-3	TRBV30	CAWSPRVRDTQYF	TGTGCCTGGAGTCCAAGGGTCAGAGATACGCAGTATTTT
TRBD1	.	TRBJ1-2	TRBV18	CASSPQPGTGIYGYTF	TGTGCCAGCTCCCCCCAGCCCGGGACAGGAATCTATGGCTACACCTTC
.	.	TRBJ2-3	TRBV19	CASSEGRSDTQYF	TGTGCCAGTAGTGAGGGACGCAGTGATACGCAGTATTTT
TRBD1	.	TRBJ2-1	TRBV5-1	CASSLLGQGTYNEQFF	TGCGCCAGCAGCTTGTTGGGACAGGGGACCTACAATGAGCAGTTCTTC
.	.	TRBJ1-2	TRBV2	CASSITQQSGTHYGYTF	TGTGCCAGCAGTATCACGCAACAATCCGGGACACACTATGGCTACACCTTC
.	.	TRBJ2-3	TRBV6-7	CASSYLSGADTQYF	TGTGCCAGCAGTTACCTCTCCGGGGCAGATACGCAGTATTTT
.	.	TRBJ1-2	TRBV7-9	CASSLRQVGGYTF	TGTGCCAGCAGCTTAAGACAGGTGGGCGGCTACACCTTC
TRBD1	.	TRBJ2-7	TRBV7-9	CASSLVGGGSYEQYF	TGTGCCAGCAGCTTAGTAGGGGGCGGCTCCTACGAGCAGTACTTC
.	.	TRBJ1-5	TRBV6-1	CASSEYGGGQPQHF	TGTGCCAGCAGTGAGTATGGAGGAGGTCAGCCCCAGCATTTT
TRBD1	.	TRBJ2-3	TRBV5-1	CASSLGTGGTLGTDTQYF	TGCGCCAGCAGCTTGGGAACAGGGGGAACTCTCGGTACAGATACGCAGTATTTT
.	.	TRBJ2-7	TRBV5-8	CASSRRASGEQYF	TGTGCCAGCAGCCGGCGGGCCTCCGGCGAGCAGTACTTC
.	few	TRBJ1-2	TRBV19	CASSGGRDLNGYTF	TGTGCCAGTAGTGGAGGCAGGGACTTGAATGGCTACACCTTC
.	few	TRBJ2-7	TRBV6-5	CASSYHHEQYF	TGTGCCAGCAGTTACCACCACGAGCAGTACTTC
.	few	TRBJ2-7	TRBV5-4	CASSLDGTTLYEQYF	TGTGCCAGCAGCTTGGACGGGACAACCTTATACGAGCAGTACTTC
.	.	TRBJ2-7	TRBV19	CASSWGRAYEQYF	TGTGCCAGTAGTTGGGGACGAGCCTACGAGCAGTACTTC
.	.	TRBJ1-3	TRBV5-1	CASSSRTASSGNTIYF	TGCGCCAGCAGCTCCCGGACCGCCAGCTCTGGAAACACCATATATTTT
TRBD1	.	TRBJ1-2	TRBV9	CASSVRGQGPYGYTF	TGTGCCAGCAGCGTAAGGGGACAGGGCCCCTATGGCTACACCTTC
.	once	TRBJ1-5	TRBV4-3	CASSQDRQFQPQHF	TGCGCCAGCAGCCAAGATCGGCAGTTTCAGCCCCAGCATTTT
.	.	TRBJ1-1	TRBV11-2	CASSPPGGGNGNTEAFF	TGTGCCAGCAGCCCCCCCGGGGGAGGTAACGGGAACACTGAAGCTTTCTTT
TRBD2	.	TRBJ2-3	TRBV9	CASSEGLAGSSTDTQYF	TGTGCCAGCAGCGAGGGACTAGCGGGCTCTAGCACAGATACGCAGTATTTT
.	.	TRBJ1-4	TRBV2	CASSEALGGGGEKLFF	TGTGCCAGCAGTGAAGCGCTTGGGGGGGGCGGTGAAAAACTGTTTTTT
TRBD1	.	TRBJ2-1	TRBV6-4	CASSPGQANNEQFF	TGTGCCAGCAGTCCGGGACAGGCGAACAATGAGCAGTTCTTC
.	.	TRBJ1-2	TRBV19	CASRPQAQGDYGYTF	TGTGCCAGTAGACCTCAGGCTCAAGGGGACTATGGCTACACCTTC
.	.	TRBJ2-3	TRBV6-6	CASRTGTRTQYF	TGTGCCAGCAGGACCGGGACAAGGACGCAGTATTTT
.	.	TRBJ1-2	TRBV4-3	CASSQGVGKLYGYTF	TGCGCCAGCAGCCAAGGGGTTGGAAAGCTCTATGGCTACACCTTC
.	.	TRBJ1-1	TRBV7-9	CASSGDSPTAFF	TGTGCCAGCAGCGGGGACTCTCCGACGGCTTTCTTT
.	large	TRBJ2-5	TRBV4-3	CASSQAGLKETQYF	TGCGCCAGCAGCCAAGCGGGACTTAAAGAGACCCAGTACTTC
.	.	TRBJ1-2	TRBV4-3	CASSPETYNYGYTF	TGCGCCAGCAGCCCCGAAACATATAACTATGGCTACACCTTC
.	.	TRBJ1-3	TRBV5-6	CASRELGVGSGNTIYF	TGTGCCAGCAGGGAACTTGGCGTGGGCTCTGGAAACACCATATATTTT
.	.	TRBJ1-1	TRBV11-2	CASSLVGRGGNTEAFF	TGTGCCAGCAGCTTAGTTGGGCGAGGGGGGAACACTGAAGCTTTCTTT
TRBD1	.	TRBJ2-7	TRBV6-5	CASSSGQGLAYEQYF	TGTGCCAGCAGTTCAGGACAGGGTCTCGCCTACGAGCAGTACTTC
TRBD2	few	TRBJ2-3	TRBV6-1	CASRGTSGSTDTQYF	TGTGCCAGCAGAGGAACTAGCGGGAGCACAGATACGCAGTATTTT